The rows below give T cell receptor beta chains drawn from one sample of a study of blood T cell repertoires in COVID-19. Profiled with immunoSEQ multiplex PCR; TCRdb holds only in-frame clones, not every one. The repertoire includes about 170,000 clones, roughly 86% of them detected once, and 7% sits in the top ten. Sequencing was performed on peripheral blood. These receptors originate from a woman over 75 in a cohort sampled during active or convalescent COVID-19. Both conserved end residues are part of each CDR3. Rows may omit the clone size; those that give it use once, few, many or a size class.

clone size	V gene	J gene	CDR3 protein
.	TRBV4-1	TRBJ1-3	CASSRSDRAADTIYF
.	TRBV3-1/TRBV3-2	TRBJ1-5	CASSQDFSNQPQHF
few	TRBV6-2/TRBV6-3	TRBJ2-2	CASSSGLVNTGELFF
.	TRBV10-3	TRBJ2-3	CAISESESSGGVQNF
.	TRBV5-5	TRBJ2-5	CASSLGQPPETQYF
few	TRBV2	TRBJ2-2	CASRDREHTGELFF
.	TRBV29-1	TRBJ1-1	CSAATGVGTEAFF
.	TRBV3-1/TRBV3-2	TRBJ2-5	CASSQRRVLGAETQYF
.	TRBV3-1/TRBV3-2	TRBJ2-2	CASSQTGQGAAGELFF
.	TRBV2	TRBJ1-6	CASSEEAGHYNSPLHF
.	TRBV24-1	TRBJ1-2	CATSDPGTGTNYGYTF